This T cell receptor beta chain was sequenced in a study of blood T cell repertoires in COVID-19. Per the authors' pipeline: Using reference gene primer amplification, nucleated cell counts were estimated. Method: immunoSEQ multiplex PCR; TCRdb's copy keeps in-frame clones and lacks some. That table gives V, J and clone size, and the DNA gave D and trimming. Of around 260,000 clones in the sample, approximately 83% were seen once. Clinical history as reported by participants underpinned cohort assignment. There are 13 residues in the CDR3. Deletions cut 7 bases from V and 0 bases from J, with 7 bases between.

Sequences were obtained from PBMCs or T cells enriched from blood (not recorded which). The chain employs TRBV12-3 or TRBV12-4 and TRBJ1-3; no firm D call. This sequence originates from a woman in her thirties who had recovered from COVID-19. The CDR3 coding sequence is TGTGCCAGCACCGTTTACTCTGGAAACACCATATATTTT. It codes for CASTVYSGNTIYF.